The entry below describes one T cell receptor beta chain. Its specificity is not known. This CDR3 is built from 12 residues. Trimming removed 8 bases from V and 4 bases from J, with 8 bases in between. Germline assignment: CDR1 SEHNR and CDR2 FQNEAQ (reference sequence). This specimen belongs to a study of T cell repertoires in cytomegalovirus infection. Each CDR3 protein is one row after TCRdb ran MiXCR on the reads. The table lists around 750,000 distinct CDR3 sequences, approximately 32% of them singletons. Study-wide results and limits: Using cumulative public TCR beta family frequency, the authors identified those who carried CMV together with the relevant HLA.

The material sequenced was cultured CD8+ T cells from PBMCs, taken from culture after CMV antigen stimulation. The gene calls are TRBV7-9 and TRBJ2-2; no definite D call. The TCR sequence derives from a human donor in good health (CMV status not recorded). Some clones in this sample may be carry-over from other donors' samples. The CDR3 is CASYSGTGELFF. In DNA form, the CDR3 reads TGTGCCAGCTATTCAGGCACCGGGGAGCTGTTTTTT.